The clone carrying this T cell receptor beta chain was counted a few times. The target antigen is unknown. Trimming pared 10 bases from V and 2 bases from J, leaving 9 bases between. Germline CDR1 reads SNHLY; CDR2 reads FYNNEI. This CDR3 is 12 amino acids long. The data originate from a study of T cell repertoires in breast cancer. Study results and caveats: Possibly tumor-specific: approximately 17 TCR pairs in seven or more tumors, rare in control blood. TRBV7 predominance in shared TCRs may reflect tumor recognition or mispriming.

A second nested PCR with blocking oligonucleotides suppressed unpaired genes. Each emulsion RT-PCR master mix held roughly 5,000-260,000 T cells with C-region, Stepout and V-region primers. MiXCR was run by TCRdb on the emulsion pairing reads, yielding one entry per CDR3 protein. The sample consists of several thousand distinct CDR3 sequences, over 35% of them appearing once. An expanded emulsion RT-PCR with primers for all TCR V genes paired CD8+ T cell chains. Positively selected CD8+ T cells rested overnight with about 9.9 IU/mL IL-2 before emulsion RT-PCR. The sequence was collected from a pool of human donors with breast cancer or a healthy control (not recorded which). What was sequenced was CD8+ T cells. The V gene is TRBV2, the J gene TRBJ1-5, with D perhaps TRBD1 (5 bases). DNA of the CDR3: TGTGCCACCGGGACGGGCAATCAGCCCCAGCATTTT. This encodes CATGTGNQPQHF.